Each of the 17 T cell receptor beta chains below was sequenced from the same sample in a study of cytomegalovirus exposure and HLA in healthy donors (TCRdb year 2017). Receptors were amplified or captured by the immunoSEQ multiplex PCR assay. For the multiplex PCR, a mixture combining 60 forward primers for TCR Vbeta segments and 13 reverse primers for TCR Jbeta segments was used. TCRdb stores this immuneACCESS table with in-frame sequences only. Part of the clones is absent; in the studies checked, under half of the shortfall reflects unresolved V genes, and no reason is known for the rest. For this sample there are about 130,000 clones; roughly 72% appear just once. The ten largest clones represent 5.5% to 8.5% of the sample. The material sequenced was PBMCs. These receptors all come from a male donor in good health and CMV-seronegative.

J is TRBJ2-7 and V is TRBV28; possibly TRBD2 for D (6 bases). CDR1 MDHEN and CDR2 SYDVKM come from the germline V gene. Trimming took off 10 bases at V and 5 bases at J, with 15 bases between the two ends. This CDR3 comprises 12 residues. The CDR3 here is CATTAWGDEQYF. The DNA for the CDR3 is TGTGCCACTACGGCATGGGGGGACGAGCAGTACTTC.

This chain uses TRBV19 with TRBJ1-5; 10 bases map to TRBD1. The germline CDR1 and CDR2 sequences are LNHDA and SQIVND (reference sequence). The CDR3 is 14 residues long. V shed 6 bases and J 7 bases; nucleotides not matched to a gene: 6. CDR3 residues: CASSPGTGVQPQHF. The CDR3 region has the DNA TGTGCCAGTAGCCCCGGGACAGGGGTCCAGCCCCAGCATTTT. Full variable domain (missing parts from reference TRBV19 and TRBJ1-5): DGGITQSPKYLFRKEGQNVTLSCEQNLNHDAMYWYRQDPGQGLRLIYYSQIVNDFQKGDIAEGYSVSREKKESFPLTVTSAQKNPTAFYLCASSPGTGVQPQHFGDGTRLSIL.

This clone was seen a single time. This chain uses TRBV27 with TRBJ2-1; tentative D call: TRBD2 (5 bases). Germline loops: CDR1 MNHEY, CDR2 SMNVEV (reference sequence). This CDR3 contains 13 residues. V was clipped by 4 bases and J by 7 bases, with 11 bases between them. The CDR3 loop is CASSSGEWNEQFF. CDR3 nucleotide sequence: TGTGCCAGCAGTTCCGGGGAGTGGAATGAGCAGTTCTTC.

The rearrangement links TRBV30 to TRBJ2-7; D uncertain. CDR3 size: 11 residues. Per the germline V gene, CDR1 is GTSNPN and CDR2 is SVGIG (reference sequence). V dropped 0 bases and J dropped 6 bases, with 6 bases sitting between them. For the CDR3, the DNA is TGTGCCTGGAGTGTTATGGCCGAGCAGTACTTC. Translating gives CAWSVMAEQYF. The variable domain in full, completed from reference TRBV30 and TRBJ2-7, reads SQTIHQWPATLVQPVGSPLSLECTVEGTSNPNLYWYRQAAGRGLQLLFYSVGIGQISSEVPQNLSASRPQDRQFILSSKKLLLSDSGFYLCAWSVMAEQYFGPGTRLTVT.

The chain is built from TRBV6-5 and TRBJ1-1, with 9 bases that match TRBD1. The CDR3 loop spans 15 amino acids. J lost 3 bases, V lost 5 bases, and 7 bases had no gene match. Germline loops: CDR1 MNHEY, CDR2 SVGAGI. Here the CDR3 reads CASSLQGAGYTEAFF. CDR3 coding DNA: TGTGCCAGCAGTCTACAGGGGGCGGGTTACACTGAAGCTTTCTTT.

This clone was detected only once. This rearrangement joins TRBV6-5 to TRBJ1-1; D is possibly TRBD1 (6 bases). This CDR3 is built from 14 residues. V was shortened by 5 bases and J by 4 bases, with 14 bases between the two germline ends. Germline values: CDR1 MNHEY, CDR2 SVGAGI. CDR3 sequence (DNA): TGTGCCAGCAGTCCACAGGGTCTGGCCACTGAAGCTTTCTTT. It is translated as CASSPQGLATEAFF.

The chain uses TRBV27 and TRBJ1-1; 7 nucleotides align to TRBD1. This CDR3 contains 14 residues. The ends lost 7 bases at V and 0 bases at J; junction bases unmatched: 5. Germline-derived CDR1 and CDR2 are MNHEY and SMNVEV (reference sequence). The CDR3 is CASMDRIVNTEAFF. The DNA of the CDR3 is TGTGCCAGCATGGACAGGATAGTGAACACTGAAGCTTTCTTT.

This clone was seen only a few times. This chain joins TRBV29-1 and TRBJ2-7; TRBD1 agrees at 8 bases. Trimming at V came to 4 bases and at J to 2 bases, leaving 4 bases not matched to a gene. The CDR3 contains 13 residues. Germline CDR1 and CDR2: SQVTM and ANQGSEA. CDR3 coding DNA: TGCAGCGTTGCCCCACAGGGGGCCTACGAGCAGTACTTC. It translates to CSVAPQGAYEQYF.

This clone has a handful of counts. The rearrangement uses TRBV7-2 and TRBJ1-5, with TRBD1 identical over 9 bases. The V and J ends lost 3 bases and 6 bases, in that order; junction bases with no gene match: 6. This CDR3 is built from 15 residues. Germline V gene sequence: CDR1 SGHTA, CDR2 FQGNSA. CDR3: CASSLGQGVGQPQHF. The CDR3 DNA follows: TGTGCCAGCAGCTTGGGACAGGGAGTGGGTCAGCCCCAGCATTTT.

CDR3 DNA sequence: TGTGCCAGCAGCTTAGCAGTGGCAAGGGGTAGCACAGATACGCAGTATTTT. Amino acids: CASSLAVARGSTDTQYF. The chain has TRBV7-9 and TRBJ2-3; possibly TRBD1 for D (5 bases). V lost 0 bases, J lost 0 bases, and 13 bases lay in between. Germline CDR1 SEHNR, CDR2 FQNEAQ (reference sequence). This CDR3 region has 17 residues.

This clone has just a few counts. V usage is TRBV28 and J usage is TRBJ1-1; D gene unclear. V was pared by 2 bases and J by 0 bases, with 7 bases between. CDR1 and CDR2 (germline): MDHEN, SYDVKM. The CDR3 runs to 14 residues. CDR3 DNA: TGTGCCAGCAGTTTAGTAGTTTTGAACACTGAAGCTTTCTTT. Residues: CASSLVVLNTEAFF.

The chain combines TRBV4-1 with TRBJ2-1; TRBD1 agrees at 9 bases. V lost 4 bases and J lost 5; bases outside the gene matches: 3. This CDR3 has 14 amino acids. Germline V gene data show CDR1 as MGHRA and CDR2 as YSYEKL. The CDR3 loop is CASSLRTGDNEQFF. CDR3 nucleotides: TGCGCCAGCAGCCTACGGACAGGGGACAATGAGCAGTTCTTC.

The chain joins TRBV7-2 to TRBJ2-6; a weak D match, TRBD2 (6 bases). Trimming pared 5 bases from V and 1 base from J, leaving 9 bases between. In germline, CDR1 is SGHTA, CDR2 FQGNSA. This CDR3 region has 15 residues. This CDR3 reads CASSPAGSGANVLTF. In DNA, the CDR3 is TGTGCCAGCAGCCCTGCGGGGTCTGGGGCCAACGTCCTGACTTTC.

The CDR3 loop reads CASSQEAGRDLLDEQFF. Here the CDR3 DNA reads TGCGCCAGCAGCCAAGAGGCAGGCAGGGATTTGTTGGATGAGCAGTTCTTC. The chain uses TRBV4-3 and TRBJ2-1; TRBD1 might be the D (5 bases). The germline V gene has CDR1 LGHNA and CDR2 YSLEER. Trimming cost V 0 bases and J 8 bases, with 20 bases left between them. This CDR3 region has 17 residues.

This clone was recorded a few times. V usage is TRBV5-6 and J usage is TRBJ1-4; D unclear. V gave up 0 bases and J gave up 5 bases, with 20 bases separating them. The CDR3 loop spans 18 amino acids. The germline V gene has CDR1 SGHDT and CDR2 YYEEEE. For the CDR3, the DNA is TGTGCCAGCAGCTTGGGATCGCACCCACTTTCCGCAAATGAAAAACTGTTTTTT. It specifies CASSLGSHPLSANEKLFF.

The rearrangement uses TRBV5-1 and TRBJ1-1; weak D call: TRBD1 (6 bases). Trimming left V 1 base short and J 3 bases short, with 13 bases between. CDR3 length: 15 amino acids. The germline V gene has CDR1 SGHRS and CDR2 YFSETQ. The CDR3 reads CASSLRGARDTEAFF. Written as DNA, the CDR3 is TGCGCCAGCAGCTTGCGGGGGGCTAGGGACACTGAAGCTTTCTTT.

This clone was seen only once. The genes are TRBV11-3 and TRBJ2-1; D may be TRBD1 (5 bases). Germline-derived CDR1 and CDR2 are SGHNT and YENEEA. There are 16 residues in the CDR3. V lost 5 bases, J lost 0 bases, and 14 bases lay in between. The CDR3 DNA reads TGTGCCAGCAGCCTCAGGGAACAATTCTCCTACAATGAGCAGTTCTTC. It is translated as CASSLREQFSYNEQFF.